This entry describes one TCR beta chain. This receptor's antigen is unknown. Base qualities were left out, and no much larger clone turns up one base away. The data were obtained in a study of shared clonotypes between healthy human individuals (dated by TCRdb to the early 2020s). In terms of the full investigation: A few men and two women, aged 18 to 49 years, made up the cohort. For each donor, CD4 naive and CD4 memory were each given three plates, CD8 naive was given two plates, and CD8 memory was given one plate. Leukapheresis yielded between about 0.85 and 10 billion PBMCs per donor. Different laboratories and diverse techniques were used to prepare libraries and sequence TCR repertoires, to increase sequencing depth and limit assay-specific biases. Blood TCR repertoires of about five healthy adults were deeply sequenced to estimate repertoire size and the extent of clonotype sharing between individuals. Results the study describes overall, beyond this receptor: Rarefaction of sorted-subset datasets indicated incomplete sequencing despite the large sequencing depth. Estimated clonotype richness was generally larger for naive than for memory subsets. Sampling was restricted to blood, and TCR repertoires in tissue are likely to differ from TCR repertoires in blood. When several donors were compared, the shared fraction of clonotypes was approximately 5% for naive CD4, roughly 3.3% for naive CD8, 2.3% for memory CD4, and 0.35% to 0.4% for memory CD8. Based on pairwise subsampling, the degree of clonotype sharing among donors was expected to be affected by sequencing depth. Because the study included a small number of donors, the genetic and exposure-history diversity represented was limited. Compared with non-shared clonotypes, clonotypes shared by all four sorted-subset donors had higher generation probabilities.

TCR CDR3 regions were amplified from genomic DNA by multiplex PCR using the deep immunoSEQ assay. For each cell subset, the extracted genomic DNA was distributed evenly across all wells of several immunoSEQ 96-well plates, and each plate served as one replicate. For sorted subsets, around 200 ng genomic DNA, equal to tens of thousands of T cell genomes, was loaded into each replicate PCR. The purified libraries were quantified using a Qubit 3.0 fluorometer, sized with a Bioanalyzer 2100, and then quantified again using the KAPA Library Quantification kit. Every immunoSEQ 96-well plate was sequenced on a dedicated single-read 150-cycle Illumina NextSeq 550 flow cell. Per the authors' processing: The immunoSEQ output contained only junctional sequences without quality scores, so filtering could not match that applied to full-length reads. To assign V/J genes and CDR3, sequences were annotated using PyIR, a Python wrapper for IgBLAST v1.9, with IMGT germline references. Reads with weak V/J assignments (E-value above 1e-6), missing CDR3, stop codons, out-of-frame junctions, or ambiguous translated residues were removed. A V3J clonotype was defined by an identical inferred V gene, J gene, and CDR3 amino acid sequence. The percentage overlap between two repertoires was calculated by dividing the number of shared unique clonotypes by the size of the smaller repertoire. Three approaches were used to assess repertoire richness: RTK rarefaction, the Chao1 estimator, and Recon v2.1 estimates of unobserved clonotypes. OLGA was used to compute generation probabilities for all TCRbeta clonotypes that the gDNA method yielded from several donors. Imported from immuneACCESS, the table was reduced by TCRdb to in-frame sequences with V and J called. These copies leave out some clones; in studies compared against another copy, an unresolved V gene accounts for under half, and the cause of the remainder is not known. From that table come the V and J calls and clone size; the DNA was used to work out D and trimming. This sample comprises about 1.1 million clones, 60% to 85% of them detected only once. The ten largest clones capture approximately 0.9% of the sample.

The donors were healthy, HIV-negative adults with no recently reported acute infections or vaccinations. Every donor was a Caucasian adult living in Nashville, Tennessee, USA. CD4+ T cells were enriched through magnetic negative selection, after which naive cells were positively selected on CD45RA and the remaining negative fraction served as the memory subset. After blood collection by leukapheresis, PBMCs were isolated using Ficoll-Histopaque density gradient centrifugation and then cryopreserved in the vapor phase of liquid nitrogen. Analytical flow cytometry was used to check the purity and quantity of each magnetically sorted T cell population. Each sorted fraction had its genomic DNA isolated and then quantified by UV absorbance on a Nanodrop 2000c. The sequence came from a man aged 18 to 30 in good health. Some clones in this sample may be carry-over from other donors' samples. Sample: memory CD4+ T cells from PBMCs. The sample's cell subset or site label, decoded: CD45RA-negative fraction.

The CDR3 in this case is CASSLGRQTDSYEQYF. The nucleotides read TGTGCCAGCAGCTTAGGCCGACAGACCGACTCCTACGAGCAGTACTTC. The rearranged segments are TRBV11-2 and TRBJ2-7; the D gene is possibly TRBD1, with 5 bases matching. V was cut back by 1 base and J by 0 bases, leaving a gap of 13 bases between them. The CDR3 starts with the cysteine, ends with the phenylalanine, and has 16 residues. The CDR3 DNA has 48 bases and is translated from base 1. The germline V gene specifies SGHAT as CDR1 and FQNNGV as CDR2.